What follows is one TCR beta chain and its context. The repertoire was sequenced with immunoSEQ multiplex PCR; TCRdb's copy has only in-frame clones and lacks some. The sample consists of about 50,000 clones, approximately 92% of them appearing once. The CDR3 is 16 amino acids. The germline V gene has CDR1 SGHTA and CDR2 FQGNSA. V lost 2 bases to trimming and J lost 7 bases, with 18 bases between them. This record comes from a study of T cell changes during pregnancy in multiple sclerosis. J is TRBJ1-3 and V is TRBV7-2; D uncertain. The TCR was taken from a female donor with multiple sclerosis, enrolled in a pregnancy study. The sequencing used CD4+ T cells from peripheral blood mononuclear cells, collected in the third trimester of pregnancy. This CDR3 is CASSLSSLSGTNTIYF. Here the CDR3 DNA reads TGTGCCAGCAGCTTATCGAGCCTCTCGGGAACGAACACCATATATTTT.